These T cell receptor beta chains were read from a single sample in a study of T cell responses to AZD1222 COVID-19 vaccine. Sequencing was performed with immunoSEQ multiplex PCR; in TCRdb, only in-frame clones are kept and a portion is missing. This sample carries 90,000 to 100,000 clones, more than 85% of them seen once, and the ten largest clones take under 8.5%. The material was peripheral blood, obtained on day 0 of AZD1222 vaccination. Receptors were obtained from an adult in good health. CDR3s include the opening cysteine and the closing phenylalanine or tryptophan. Each record gives: J gene, D gene, clone size, V gene, CDR3 DNA, CDR3 protein. A D gene is named only where the DNA matches it firmly. Size is stated for part of the rows, as once, few or many counts, or as a class when the clone is expanded.

j_gene: TRBJ1-4
d_gene: .
abundance: .
v_gene: TRBV9
CDR3nt: TGTGCCAGCAGCGTCGAACCCCTTAATGAAAAACTGTTTTTT
CDR3aa: CASSVEPLNEKLFF

j_gene: TRBJ2-5
d_gene: TRBD2
abundance: few
v_gene: TRBV9
CDR3nt: TGTGCCAGCAGCATACTAGCGGGGCTTCCTGAGGAGACCCAGTACTTC
CDR3aa: CASSILAGLPEETQYF

j_gene: TRBJ1-4
d_gene: TRBD1
abundance: .
v_gene: TRBV3-1/TRBV3-2
CDR3nt: TGTGCCAGCAGCCAAGATATGGGACAGGGCCGGGAAAAACTGTTTTTT
CDR3aa: CASSQDMGQGREKLFF

j_gene: TRBJ2-2
d_gene: TRBD2
abundance: .
v_gene: TRBV18
CDR3nt: TGTGCCAGCTCACCACAAGCGGGGGCCACCGGGGAGCTGTTTTTT
CDR3aa: CASSPQAGATGELFF

j_gene: TRBJ2-4
d_gene: TRBD1
abundance: .
v_gene: TRBV19
CDR3nt: TGTGCCAGTACGACAGGGGGCGAACTCGCCCTAGCCAAAAACATTCAGTACTTC
CDR3aa: CASTTGGELALAKNIQYF

j_gene: TRBJ1-2
d_gene: .
abundance: .
v_gene: TRBV5-5
CDR3nt: TGTGCCAGCAGTCCCCGCCGGCAGGGGTCGTATGGCTACACCTTC
CDR3aa: CASSPRRQGSYGYTF

j_gene: TRBJ1-3
d_gene: .
abundance: .
v_gene: TRBV28
CDR3nt: TGTGCCAGCAGTTTGAGTTCCGGGTCCGGAAACACCATATATTTT
CDR3aa: CASSLSSGSGNTIYF

j_gene: TRBJ2-1
d_gene: .
abundance: .
v_gene: TRBV5-1
CDR3nt: TGCGCCAGCAGCTTGGGGGGGCCTAACAATGAGCAGTTCTTC
CDR3aa: CASSLGGPNNEQFF

j_gene: TRBJ2-1
d_gene: .
abundance: .
v_gene: TRBV9
CDR3nt: TGTGCCAGCAGCGTAATCCTTTCCAATGAGCAGTTCTTC
CDR3aa: CASSVILSNEQFF

j_gene: TRBJ2-7
d_gene: TRBD2
abundance: few
v_gene: TRBV28
CDR3nt: TGTGCCAGCAGTTTTAGCGGGAGTGTCTACGAGCAGTACTTC
CDR3aa: CASSFSGSVYEQYF

j_gene: TRBJ1-3
d_gene: .
abundance: .
v_gene: TRBV7-9
CDR3nt: TGTGCCAGCAGGGACAGTAGCTCTGGAAACACCATATATTTT
CDR3aa: CASRDSSSGNTIYF

j_gene: TRBJ2-5
d_gene: TRBD2
abundance: .
v_gene: TRBV6-2/TRBV6-3
CDR3nt: TGTGCCAGCAGTTCGGGACTAGCGGGATACCAAGAGACCCAGTACTTC
CDR3aa: CASSSGLAGYQETQYF

j_gene: TRBJ1-6
d_gene: TRBD1
abundance: .
v_gene: TRBV6-5
CDR3nt: TGTGCCAGCAGTTACTTGCCGGGACAGGGTTATTCACCCCTCCACTTT
CDR3aa: CASSYLPGQGYSPLHF

j_gene: TRBJ1-1
d_gene: .
abundance: .
v_gene: TRBV15
CDR3nt: TGTGCCACCAGCATCGTAGCGGGCACTGAAGCTTTCTTT
CDR3aa: CATSIVAGTEAFF

j_gene: TRBJ1-2
d_gene: .
abundance: .
v_gene: TRBV5-1
CDR3nt: TGCGCCAGCAGCTCCAGAGGGGGGGACTATGCTGGCTACACCTTC
CDR3aa: CASSSRGGDYAGYTF

j_gene: TRBJ2-7
d_gene: TRBD1
abundance: .
v_gene: TRBV6-5
CDR3nt: TGTGCCAGCAGTAGGGACAGCCGCGCGAGCTACGAGCAGTACTTC
CDR3aa: CASSRDSRASYEQYF

j_gene: TRBJ2-1
d_gene: TRBD1
abundance: .
v_gene: TRBV5-5
CDR3nt: TGTGCCAGCAGATCGACAGGGAGCTCCTACAATGAGCAGTTCTTC
CDR3aa: CASRSTGSSYNEQFF

j_gene: TRBJ2-7
d_gene: .
abundance: .
v_gene: TRBV6-5
CDR3nt: TGTGCCAGCAGTTACTCGATTATGTCCGAGCAGTACTTC
CDR3aa: CASSYSIMSEQYF

j_gene: TRBJ2-2
d_gene: TRBD2
abundance: .
v_gene: TRBV10-3
CDR3nt: TGTGCCATCAGTGGCGAGGGAGCGGGGGCATACACCGGGGAGCTGTTTTTT
CDR3aa: CAISGEGAGAYTGELFF

j_gene: TRBJ1-5
d_gene: TRBD1
abundance: once
v_gene: TRBV18
CDR3nt: TGTGCCAGCTCACCGGGACAGGGTAAATATGTGGCCCAGCATTTT
CDR3aa: CASSPGQGKYVAQHF

j_gene: TRBJ2-7
d_gene: TRBD1
abundance: .
v_gene: TRBV20-1
CDR3nt: TGCAGTGCTAGTGGGGGACAGGGGGTACTTAACGAGCAGTACTTC
CDR3aa: CSASGGQGVLNEQYF

j_gene: TRBJ2-2
d_gene: .
abundance: .
v_gene: TRBV7-9
CDR3nt: TGTGCCAGCAGCTTAAGCGGGCGGAACACCGGGGAGCTGTTTTTT
CDR3aa: CASSLSGRNTGELFF

j_gene: TRBJ1-5
d_gene: .
abundance: .
v_gene: TRBV15
CDR3nt: TGTGCCACCAGCAGAGGAATCGGGGAACAGCAGCCCCAGCATTTT
CDR3aa: CATSRGIGEQQPQHF

j_gene: TRBJ1-4
d_gene: .
abundance: .
v_gene: TRBV2
CDR3nt: TGTGCCAGCATTCCCGGGACGGGTGAAAAACTGTTTTTT
CDR3aa: CASIPGTGEKLFF

j_gene: TRBJ1-1
d_gene: .
abundance: few
v_gene: TRBV24-1
CDR3nt: TGTGCCACCAGTGACAGAGGCTTTCTAAACACTGAAGCTTTCTTT
CDR3aa: CATSDRGFLNTEAFF

j_gene: TRBJ1-2
d_gene: TRBD1
abundance: .
v_gene: TRBV5-4
CDR3nt: TGTGCCAGCAGCTCAGGGACAGGGGGCGAATATGGCTACACCTTC
CDR3aa: CASSSGTGGEYGYTF

j_gene: TRBJ2-3
d_gene: .
abundance: .
v_gene: TRBV19
CDR3nt: TGTGCCAGTAGTATAAGAAGACAGGATACGCAGTATTTT
CDR3aa: CASSIRRQDTQYF

j_gene: TRBJ2-3
d_gene: TRBD2
abundance: .
v_gene: TRBV10-3
CDR3nt: TGTGCCATCAGTACTAGCGGCCCCACAGATACGCAGTATTTT
CDR3aa: CAISTSGPTDTQYF

j_gene: TRBJ2-1
d_gene: .
abundance: .
v_gene: TRBV6-5
CDR3nt: TGTGCCAGCAGGGTGGTGTTTGGCAATGAGCAGTTCTTC
CDR3aa: CASRVVFGNEQFF

j_gene: TRBJ2-7
d_gene: .
abundance: .
v_gene: TRBV7-9
CDR3nt: TGTGCCAGCACCTGGGGCAACTACGAGCAGTACTTC
CDR3aa: CASTWGNYEQYF

j_gene: TRBJ1-4
d_gene: .
abundance: .
v_gene: TRBV19
CDR3nt: TGTGCCAGTAGTCCTACAGCAGCGACAACTAATGAAAAACTGTTTTTT
CDR3aa: CASSPTAATTNEKLFF

j_gene: TRBJ1-3
d_gene: .
abundance: few
v_gene: TRBV28
CDR3nt: TGTGCCAGCTGGATCAGGGGCTCTGGAAACACCATATATTTT
CDR3aa: CASWIRGSGNTIYF

j_gene: TRBJ2-5
d_gene: .
abundance: once
v_gene: TRBV7-9
CDR3nt: TGTGCCAGCAGATCAAGCCAAGAGACCCAGTACTTC
CDR3aa: CASRSSQETQYF

j_gene: TRBJ2-3
d_gene: .
abundance: .
v_gene: TRBV9
CDR3nt: TGTGCCAGCAGCGGGGGTACAGGGATAACAGATACGCAGTATTTT
CDR3aa: CASSGGTGITDTQYF

j_gene: TRBJ1-1
d_gene: TRBD1
abundance: .
v_gene: TRBV7-8
CDR3nt: TGTGCCAGCAGTAAACAGGGGGCGCGGAACACTGAAGCTTTCTTT
CDR3aa: CASSKQGARNTEAFF

j_gene: TRBJ1-3
d_gene: .
abundance: .
v_gene: TRBV7-9
CDR3nt: TGTGCCAGCAGCCCTGCTAGGGGGACAAACTCCATATATTTT
CDR3aa: CASSPARGTNSIYF

j_gene: TRBJ1-6
d_gene: .
abundance: .
v_gene: TRBV6-1
CDR3nt: TGTGCCAGCAGTGAAGGTGGAGGGCGGGCTTCACCCCTCCACTTT
CDR3aa: CASSEGGGRASPLHF

j_gene: TRBJ1-3
d_gene: .
abundance: .
v_gene: TRBV5-1
CDR3nt: TGCGCCAGCAGCTTGGCGATGGGGTACACTGGAAACACCATATATTTT
CDR3aa: CASSLAMGYTGNTIYF

j_gene: TRBJ2-4
d_gene: TRBD1
abundance: .
v_gene: TRBV6-5
CDR3nt: TGTGCCAGCCGGGCGGTGACAGGGGATAAAAACATTCAGTACTTC
CDR3aa: CASRAVTGDKNIQYF

j_gene: TRBJ2-7
d_gene: TRBD2
abundance: .
v_gene: TRBV6-5
CDR3nt: TGTGCCAGCAGTTACCTAGCGGTAGGCTCCTACGAGCAGTACTTC
CDR3aa: CASSYLAVGSYEQYF

j_gene: TRBJ1-5
d_gene: TRBD1
abundance: .
v_gene: TRBV30
CDR3nt: TGTGCCTGGGGGGGACAGGGGGTTGGACAGCCCCAGCATTTT
CDR3aa: CAWGGQGVGQPQHF

j_gene: TRBJ2-3
d_gene: .
abundance: .
v_gene: TRBV7-2
CDR3nt: TGTGCCAGCAGCTTAGCCTCGCCTATGTCAGATACGCAGTATTTT
CDR3aa: CASSLASPMSDTQYF

j_gene: TRBJ2-7
d_gene: .
abundance: .
v_gene: TRBV11-2
CDR3nt: TGTGCCAGCAGCCCCAGACCTGGGGCAGGCGAGCAGTACTTC
CDR3aa: CASSPRPGAGEQYF

j_gene: TRBJ2-1
d_gene: .
abundance: .
v_gene: TRBV28
CDR3nt: TGTGCCAGCAGTTTTATCTACAATGAGCAGTTCTTC
CDR3aa: CASSFIYNEQFF

j_gene: TRBJ2-1
d_gene: .
abundance: .
v_gene: TRBV5-6
CDR3nt: TGTGCCAGCAGCCCGGGTGTCTACAATGAGCAGTTCTTC
CDR3aa: CASSPGVYNEQFF

j_gene: TRBJ1-4
d_gene: .
abundance: .
v_gene: TRBV5-1
CDR3nt: TGCGCCAGCAGCCCCGAAGGAGTTAATGAAAAACTGTTTTTT
CDR3aa: CASSPEGVNEKLFF

j_gene: TRBJ1-3
d_gene: .
abundance: .
v_gene: TRBV12-3/TRBV12-4
CDR3nt: TGTGCCACCACGGTCCTCTCTGGAAACACCATATATTTT
CDR3aa: CATTVLSGNTIYF

j_gene: TRBJ2-7
d_gene: TRBD1
abundance: .
v_gene: TRBV24-1
CDR3nt: TGTGCCACCAGTAAAACCGGGACAGGGAAGGTGTACGAGCAGTACTTC
CDR3aa: CATSKTGTGKVYEQYF

j_gene: TRBJ2-7
d_gene: .
abundance: .
v_gene: TRBV4-3
CDR3nt: TGCGCCAGCAGCCAAGATACCGGGACCCGCGACGAGCAGTACTTC
CDR3aa: CASSQDTGTRDEQYF

j_gene: TRBJ1-2
d_gene: .
abundance: .
v_gene: TRBV29-1
CDR3nt: TGCAGCGGCTCTGTGGGGGATGGAATTAACTATGGCTACACCTTC
CDR3aa: CSGSVGDGINYGYTF